Following are 3 T cell receptor beta chains from one sample sequenced in a study of shared clonotypes between healthy human individuals (dated by TCRdb to 2018 to 2020). The library was generated by the immunoSEQ multiplex PCR assay. This is the immuneACCESS table as TCRdb keeps it, with only in-frame sequences that have V and J called. A part of the clones is gone; compared with another copy, unresolved V genes explain less than half, and the rest is unexplained. The sample includes about 2.4 million clones, with 85% to 95% observed a single time. The top ten clonotypes cover around 0.15% of the sample. Sequencing was done on a sample of naive CD4+ T cells sorted from blood. The cell subset or site label of this sample denotes: CD45RA+ positively selected. These receptors originate from a man aged 18 to 29 in good health.

The chain is built from TRBV5-4 and TRBJ2-5; D is ambiguous. Near its end, the DNA agrees better with TRBJ2-7, so the J call may be wrong. This CDR3 has 13 residues. Germline V gene lookup returns CDR1 SGHNT and CDR2 YYREEE (reference sequence). The CDR3 region is CASSSQSSYEQYF. The CDR3 bases are TGTGCCAGCAGCTCACAGAGCTCCTACGAGCAGTACTTC.

Here the CDR3 reads CASSLKGNQPQHF. The CDR3 coding sequence is TGTGCCAGCAGTTTAAAGGGGAATCAGCCCCAGCATTTT. The gene calls are TRBV27 and TRBJ1-5; D perhaps matches TRBD1 (5 bases). Trimming removed 2 bases from V and 4 bases from J, with 6 bases in between. Germline loops: CDR1 MNHEY, CDR2 SMNVEV (reference sequence). This CDR3 contains 13 residues.

The gene calls are TRBV18 and TRBJ2-1, with 14 bases identical to TRBD2. V lost 6 bases, J lost 12 bases, and 10 bases stayed unmatched. Germline V gene sequence: CDR1 KGHSH, CDR2 LQKENI. CDR3 length equals 15 residues. The CDR3, as DNA: TGTGCCAGCTCTCAGGGGACTAGCGGGAGTATGGCGCAGTTCTTC. It yields the protein CASSQGTSGSMAQFF.